These 20 T cell receptor beta chains were all obtained from the same sample, sequenced in a study of beta chain features in type 1 diabetes. General study points: People with Type 1 diabetes carried modestly yet significantly shorter TCRB CDR3s in all four CD4+ subsets.

Their cognate antigens are unknown. All of the isolated RNA was reverse transcribed, so expressed TCRB transcripts were sequenced. Sequenced by immunoSEQ multiplex PCR; TCRdb stores in-frame clones only, minus some. Counted here are 500,000 to 800,000 clones, roughly 12% occurring once; the ten biggest clones make up more than 0.09%. The sample taken for sequencing was naive CD4+ T cells from blood. The receptors come from a young man with type 1 diabetes.

V and J are TRBV30 and TRBJ1-5; tentative D call: TRBD1 (6 bases). The V and J ends lost 1 base and 0 bases respectively, with 13 bases between them. The CDR3 runs 16 residues. CDR1 is GTSNPN, CDR2 SVGIG, per germline (reference sequence). The CDR3 DNA is TGTGCCTGGAGTGGGGGGACACTCTATAGCAATCAGCCCCAGCATTTT. Translated, it gives CAWSGGTLYSNQPQHF. The full variable domain, rest sourced from reference TRBV30 and TRBJ1-5, is SQTIHQWPATLVQPVGSPLSLECTVEGTSNPNLYWYRQAAGRGLQLLFYSVGIGQISSEVPQNLSASRPQDRQFILSSKKLLLSDSGFYLCAWSGGTLYSNQPQHFGDGTRLSIL.

V gene TRBV4-2 combines with J gene TRBJ1-6, with D perhaps matching TRBD1 (6 bases). The CDR3 is 14 amino acids. V was cut by 4 bases and J by 11 bases, with 15 bases left in between. Germline V gives CDR1 LGHNA, CDR2 YNFKEQ. CDR3 sequence (DNA): TGTGCCAGCAGCCCATCCCTCCAGGGGCCACCCCTCCACTTT. Translating gives CASSPSLQGPPLHF.

The chain links TRBV10-3 to TRBJ2-7; 7 bases align to TRBD1. The CDR3 has 14 amino acids. Germline V lookup: CDR1 ENHRY, CDR2 SYGVKD. The V segment lost 5 bases and the J segment 2 bases; nucleotides outside the gene matches: 6. CDR3 in amino acids: CAISPDRSAYEQYF. CDR3 in DNA: TGTGCCATCAGTCCGGACAGGTCTGCCTACGAGCAGTACTTC.

The rearrangement joins TRBV4-2 to TRBJ2-5; TRBD2 matches at 8 bases. Germline V gives CDR1 LGHNA, CDR2 YNFKEQ. CDR3 length: 13 amino acids. V was pared by 3 bases and J by 5 bases, with 2 bases of the junction left unmatched. CDR3 DNA: TGTGCCAGCAGCCAGGGACTAGTGGAGACCCAGTACTTC. Its protein is CASSQGLVETQYF.

This clone has just a few counts. The V and J genes are TRBV11-2 and TRBJ1-5; no definite D call. The CDR3 contains 16 residues. Trimming took off 1 base at V and 2 bases at J, with 12 bases between the two ends. Germline CDR1 and CDR2: SGHAT and FQNNGV. The CDR3 sequence is CASSLGTGWGNQPQHF. CDR3 in DNA: TGTGCCAGCAGCTTAGGAACGGGTTGGGGCAATCAGCCCCAGCATTTT.

The gene calls are TRBV11-3 and TRBJ2-5; D is uncertain. The CDR3 runs to 17 residues. The germline CDR1 and CDR2 sequences are SGHNT and YENEEA. The germline V and J ends were trimmed by 1 base and 4 bases, with 19 bases remaining between them. CDR3 nucleotide sequence: TGTGCCAGCAGCTTAGGCAAGGACGGAAAAGGTGGAGAGACCCAGTACTTC. Translating gives CASSLGKDGKGGETQYF.

This clone has only a few counts. The chain joins TRBV7-2 to TRBJ2-5; 7 bases align to TRBD2. The ends lost 1 base at V and 5 bases at J; junction bases unmatched: 7. The CDR3 loop spans 15 amino acids. From germline, CDR1 is SGHTA and CDR2 FQGNSA. The CDR3 loop reads CASSLVVGGEETQYF. CDR3 bases: TGTGCCAGCAGCTTAGTCGTGGGGGGGGAGGAGACCCAGTACTTC.

This chain connects TRBV15 to TRBJ2-3; no definite D call. The CDR3 is 15 amino acids. The germline gives CDR1 LNHNV, CDR2 YYDKDF (reference sequence). V lost 1 base to trimming and J lost 3 bases, with 11 bases between them. Here the CDR3 reads CATSRGSGLTDTQYF. In DNA form, the CDR3 reads TGTGCCACCAGCAGAGGGTCGGGTCTGACAGATACGCAGTATTTT.

A few counts support this clone. This chain joins TRBV7-9 and TRBJ2-1; TRBD2 matches at 9 bases. Trimming removed 2 bases from V and 8 bases from J; junction bases left unmatched: 10. The CDR3 spans 16 residues. CDR1 is SEHNR, CDR2 FQNEAQ, per germline (reference sequence). The CDR3 bases are TGTGCCAGCAGCTTAATCGGGACTAGCCGTGACGATGAGCAGTTCTTC. Its translation is CASSLIGTSRDDEQFF.

The chain couples TRBV6-6 to TRBJ2-5; possible D gene TRBD2, 7 bases. This CDR3 is built from 15 residues. Per the germline V gene, CDR1 is MNHNY and CDR2 is SVGAGI (reference sequence). V was cut by 7 bases and J by 4 bases, with 19 bases left in between. CDR3: CASNGAGARRETQYF. The CDR3 region has the DNA TGTGCCAGCAACGGGGCGGGGGCTCGAAGAGAGACCCAGTACTTC.

This clone was detected a few times. The chain joins TRBV21-1 to TRBJ1-5. TRBV21-1 is an annotated pseudogene. This CDR3 is 14 amino acids long. The CDR3 protein is CASSSGTRGQPQHF. The CDR3 coding sequence is TGTGCCAGCAGCTCCGGGACGCGGGGACAGCCCCAGCATTTT.

This clone appeared a few times. The rearrangement uses TRBV5-1 and TRBJ1-5; TRBD1 matches at 8 bases. CDR1 and CDR2 (germline): SGHRS, YFSETQ. The CDR3 sequence is 16 residues long. V lost 0 bases to trimming and J lost 3 bases; unmatched junction nucleotides: 5. CDR3 protein: CASSLDAGGLNQPQHF. For the CDR3, the DNA is TGCGCCAGCAGCTTGGACGCAGGGGGCCTCAATCAGCCCCAGCATTTT.

V and J are TRBV18 and TRBJ2-7; D is undetermined. CDR1 is KGHSH, CDR2 LQKENI, per germline. The V end lost 2 bases, the J end lost 6 bases, and 8 bases lay between the germline ends. The CDR3 covers 12 residues. CDR3 sequence (DNA): TGTGCCAGCTCACCAGGGGTGGGCGAGCAGTACTTC. This translates into CASSPGVGEQYF.

The V gene is TRBV18, the J gene TRBJ1-2; the D is unclear. The CDR3 is made up of 13 amino acids. Deletions cut 1 base from V and 6 bases from J, with 9 bases between. The germline gives CDR1 KGHSH, CDR2 LQKENI. The CDR3 DNA follows: TGTGCCAGCTCACCACTAGACACTCATGGCTACACCTTC. It translates to CASSPLDTHGYTF.

This clone came up a few times. The chain joins TRBV25-1 to TRBJ2-3, with no clear D. Germline V gene data show CDR1 as MGHDK and CDR2 as SYGVNS. The CDR3 is 13 amino acids. V was clipped by 2 bases and J by 3 bases, with 6 bases between them. DNA for the CDR3: TGTGCCAGCAGTGAAAGGGCGACAGATACGCAGTATTTT. It translates to CASSERATDTQYF.

This clone was detected only a few times. V usage is TRBV28 and J usage is TRBJ2-4, with TRBD1 matching 9 bases. Germline values: CDR1 MDHEN, CDR2 SYDVKM. This CDR3 region has 15 residues. With V trimmed by 3 bases and J by 8 bases, 8 bases remained unmatched. The CDR3 spells CASSFDRGYTDIQYF. The CDR3, as DNA: TGTGCCAGCAGTTTCGACAGGGGGTATACGGACATTCAGTACTTC.

The table lists this clone with a few counts. The chain joins TRBV9 to TRBJ2-7, with 7 positions matching TRBD1. The CDR3 is 19 amino acids. CDR1 SGDLS and CDR2 YYNGEE come from the germline V gene. V lost 4 bases, J lost 4 bases, and 23 bases stayed unmatched. The CDR3 DNA sequence: TGTGCCAGCAGCCTAGGGGCTGGTGTTGGAAGACAGGGTACTTACGAGCAGTACTTC. Its protein product is CASSLGAGVGRQGTYEQYF. The full variable domain, with the rest looked up from reference TRBV9 and TRBJ2-7, is DSGVTQTPKHLITATGQRVTLRCSPRSGDLSVYWYQQSLDQGLQFLIQYYNGEERAKGNILERFSAQQFPDLHSELNLSSLELGDSALYFCASSLGAGVGRQGTYEQYFGPGTRLTVT.

The CDR3 loop reads CASSYLGTREQYF. For the CDR3, the DNA is TGTGCCAGCAGTTACTTAGGGACAAGAGAGCAGTACTTC. V and J are TRBV6-5 and TRBJ2-7, with D perhaps TRBD1 (6 bases). The V end was cut by 1 base, the J end by 7 bases, with 11 bases between. Germline assignment: CDR1 MNHEY and CDR2 SVGAGI. The CDR3 totals 13 residues.

The V and J genes are TRBV28 and TRBJ2-2, with D perhaps TRBD2 (7 bases). Germline V gives CDR1 MDHEN, CDR2 SYDVKM. V dropped 2 bases and J dropped 6 bases, with 16 bases sitting between them. The CDR3 totals 16 residues. The CDR3 DNA reads as TGTGCCAGCAGTTTAGGAGGGGGGGCTCCTCCCGGGGAGCTGTTTTTT. Protein sequence: CASSLGGGAPPGELFF.

This clone has just a few counts. V is TRBV7-2 and J is TRBJ2-1; TRBD1 matches 8 bases. There are 13 residues in the CDR3. Losses at the gene ends were 3 bases for V and 6 bases for J; bases not matched to a gene: 1. The V gene's germline CDR1 is SGHTA and CDR2 FQGNSA. This chain's CDR3 is CASSFDRGNEQFF. DNA for the CDR3: TGTGCCAGCAGCTTCGACAGGGGCAATGAGCAGTTCTTC.